One sample yielded the 14 T cell receptor beta chains listed below, sequenced in a study of identical twins. TCRdb re-called the 5' RACE reads with MiXCR, one entry per CDR3 protein. The repertoire has approximately 1.8 million distinct CDR3 sequences, under 35% of them found once; the top ten carry approximately 0.29%. The sample consisted of cord blood. These TCRs come from a newborn girl in good health.

This clonotype was seen ten or more times. The chain carries TRBV4-2 and TRBJ2-7, with D perhaps matching TRBD2 (5 bases). Germline V gene data show CDR1 as LGHNA and CDR2 as YNFKEQ. The CDR3 has 14 amino acids. V lost 0 bases, J lost 6 bases, and 12 bases lay in between. The chain's CDR3 is CASSQDRRGFEQYF. In DNA, the CDR3 is TGTGCCAGCAGCCAAGACCGTCGAGGGTTCGAGCAGTACTTC.

V usage is TRBV3-1 and J usage is TRBJ2-3, with D maybe TRBD2 (5 bases). The germline CDR1 and CDR2 sequences are LGHDT and YNNKEL (reference sequence). The CDR3 loop spans 13 amino acids. Trimming left V 6 bases short and J 9 bases short, with 16 bases between. The CDR3 nucleotides are TGTGCCAGCAGTTTCCCGGGAATAGCGACGCAGTATTTT. Its translation is CASSFPGIATQYF.

This chain links TRBV6-5 with TRBJ2-5, with 11 bases matching TRBD2. The V segment lost 0 bases and the J segment 5 bases; nucleotides outside the gene matches: 2. Germline V lookup: CDR1 MNHEY, CDR2 SVGAGI. The CDR3 consists of 15 residues. The DNA of the CDR3 is TGTGCCAGCAGTTACTCACTAGCGGGAGCGGAGACCCAGTACTTC. Residues: CASSYSLAGAETQYF.

The gene calls are TRBV29-1 and TRBJ2-5, with D unresolved. Germline values: CDR1 SQVTM, CDR2 ANQGSEA. The CDR3 has 15 residues. Trimming took 4 bases from V and 11 from J, leaving 26 bases between them. The CDR3: CSVGEVGHYLREQYF. The CDR3 nucleotides read TGCAGCGTTGGAGAGGTAGGCCACTACCTCAGAGAGCAGTACTTC.

This clonotype was counted only a few times. The chain links TRBV25-1 to TRBJ2-5; the match to TRBD2 covers 13 bases. This CDR3 is 15 amino acids long. Trimming removed 4 bases from V and 1 base from J; junction bases left unmatched: 0. The germline CDR1 and CDR2 sequences are MGHDK and SYGVNS. The CDR3 DNA sequence: TGTGCCAGCAGTGGGACTAGCGGGAGCCAAGAGACCCAGTACTTC. This translates into CASSGTSGSQETQYF.

This clonotype was seen only once. The genes are TRBV6-6 and TRBJ1-2; D ambiguous. The CDR3 covers 14 residues. With 3 bases removed from V and 4 bases from J, the gap between germline ends came to 12 bases. Germline assignment: CDR1 MNHNY and CDR2 SVGAGI (reference sequence). The CDR3 DNA reads as TGTGCCAGCAGTTATAGTTGGGAGGGCTATGGCTACACCTTC. This gives the protein CASSYSWEGYGYTF.

This clonotype turned up a few times. This sequence joins TRBV3-1 and TRBJ2-5, with D unresolved. The CDR3 consists of 12 residues. V gave up 4 bases and J gave up 11 bases, with 14 bases separating them. The germline gives CDR1 LGHDT, CDR2 YNNKEL (reference sequence). The CDR3 is CASSPWSNEQYF. For the CDR3, the DNA is TGTGCCAGCAGCCCCTGGTCGAATGAGCAGTACTTC.

This clonotype was detected only a few times. The rearrangement links TRBV27 to TRBJ2-4, with D perhaps matching TRBD1 or TRBD2 (6 bases each). Germline values: CDR1 MNHEY, CDR2 SMNVEV (reference sequence). V was shortened by 1 base and J by 2 bases, with 15 bases between the two germline ends. The CDR3 has 17 amino acids. CDR3 sequence (DNA): TGTGCCAGCAGTTTATGGGGGGACCGGGGGCCCAAAAACATTCAGTACTTC. This sequence encodes CASSLWGDRGPKNIQYF.

The J gene is TRBJ2-1, the V gene TRBV11-2; TRBD2 matches 12 bases. The germline V gene has CDR1 SGHAT and CDR2 FQNNGV. The CDR3 spans 17 residues. V shed 4 bases and J 7 bases; nucleotides not matched to a gene: 11. The CDR3 coding sequence is TGTGCCAGCAGCTCCCTGAGAGGGACTAGCGGGTCGAATGAGCAGTTCTTC. It codes for CASSSLRGTSGSNEQFF.

The chain couples TRBV12-3 or TRBV12-4 to TRBJ2-1; 8 bases map to TRBD2. V shed 7 bases, J shed 4 bases, and the junction held 15 bases outside the gene matches. CDR3 size: 17 residues. CDR3 region: CASTSKTGTSGYNEQFF. The DNA of the CDR3 is TGTGCCAGCACAAGCAAAACCGGGACTAGTGGGTACAATGAGCAGTTCTTC.

This clonotype was seen only a few times. The chain combines TRBV25-1 with TRBJ2-7; maybe TRBD2 (6 bases). CDR1 is MGHDK, CDR2 SYGVNS, per germline. This CDR3 is built from 15 residues. Deletions cut 2 bases from V and 2 bases from J, with 13 bases between. In DNA, the CDR3 is TGTGCCAGCAGTGAACCCCCGACTAGGACCTACGAGCAGTACTTC. It codes for CASSEPPTRTYEQYF.

The gene calls are TRBV12-3 or TRBV12-4 and TRBJ2-3; 7 nucleotides line up with TRBD2. This CDR3 region has 16 residues. With 2 bases clipped from V and 0 bases from J, the junction kept 5 bases outside the gene matches. The CDR3 coding sequence is TGTGCCAGCAGTTTATTTGGTAGCGGGAGCACAGATACGCAGTATTTT. Translating gives CASSLFGSGSTDTQYF.

This rearrangement joins TRBV5-1 to TRBJ2-3, with D tentatively TRBD1 or TRBD2 (5 bases each). The CDR3 runs to 13 residues. Germline assignment: CDR1 SGHRS and CDR2 YFSETQ. Between the trimmed V and J ends, which lost 4 bases and 4 bases, there was a span of 10 bases. The CDR3 nucleotides read TGCGCCAGCAGCATCCGGGGCCCAGATACGCAGTATTTT. Encoded protein: CASSIRGPDTQYF.

The CDR3 sequence is CASSLLSSGGASYNEQFF. Written as DNA, the CDR3 is TGCGCCAGCAGCTTGTTGTCTAGCGGGGGGGCCTCCTACAATGAGCAGTTCTTC. The rearrangement links TRBV5-1 to TRBJ2-1; TRBD2 matches 12 bases. The V and J ends lost 1 base and 0 bases, in that order; junction bases with no gene match: 5. CDR1 is SGHRS, CDR2 YFSETQ, per germline. The CDR3 sequence is 18 residues long. The full variable domain, with the rest looked up from reference TRBV5-1 and TRBJ2-1, is KAGVTQTPRYLIKTRGQQVTLSCSPISGHRSVSWYQQTPGQGLQFLFEYFSETQRNKGNFPGRFSGRQFSNSRSEMNVSTLELGDSALYLCASSLLSSGGASYNEQFFGPGTRLTVL.